This T cell receptor (beta chain) was found in a study of OX40 agonist ivuxolimab in advanced cancers. TCRdb keeps only in-frame clones here, not all; method: immunoSEQ multiplex PCR. Among about 20,000 clones listed, 83% were seen once. The CDR3 sequence is 12 residues long. CDR1 and CDR2 from the germline V gene are SGHRS and YFSETQ. Trimming cost V 4 bases and J 12 bases, with 11 bases left between them. The sample was CD4+ or CD8+ T cells sorted from blood, taken in a trial of the OX40 agonist ivuxolimab. The sequence came from an adult with an advanced solid tumor such as melanoma, head and neck, liver or kidney cancer. The genes are TRBV5-1 and TRBJ2-6, with D perhaps matching TRBD1 (6 bases). CDR3 residues: CASSTTGGVLTF. CDR3 coding DNA: TGCGCCAGCAGCACGACAGGTGGCGTCCTGACTTTC.